This T cell receptor (beta chain) was profiled in a study of Ad26.COV2.S vaccination and SARS-CoV-2 variants. General observations from the study: Those who received the vaccine showed greater spike-specific TCR breadth than those given placebo. With respect to non-spike TCR breadth, vaccine and placebo recipients were similar. Reported findings describe substantial breadth in spike-specific CD8+ and CD4+ T cell responses following vaccination.

A word on this clone: Its antigen is still unknown.

V dropped 6 bases and J dropped 7 bases, with 16 bases sitting between them. The CDR3 extends over 14 amino acids. The germline CDR1 and CDR2 sequences are LNHDA and SQIVND (reference sequence). The data were produced by immunoSEQ multiplex PCR, yet TCRdb's version contains in-frame clones alone and is incomplete. Among about 350,000 clones listed, roughly 94% were seen once. The V and J genes are TRBV19 and TRBJ1-5; no firm D call. This sample comprised peripheral blood, obtained after recovery from COVID-19. The clonotype comes from a human donor who had recovered from COVID-19. The DNA of the CDR3 is TGTGCCAGTAGGCGAATCCCGGGAGGGCAGCCCCAGCATTTT. Protein product: CASRRIPGGQPQHF.